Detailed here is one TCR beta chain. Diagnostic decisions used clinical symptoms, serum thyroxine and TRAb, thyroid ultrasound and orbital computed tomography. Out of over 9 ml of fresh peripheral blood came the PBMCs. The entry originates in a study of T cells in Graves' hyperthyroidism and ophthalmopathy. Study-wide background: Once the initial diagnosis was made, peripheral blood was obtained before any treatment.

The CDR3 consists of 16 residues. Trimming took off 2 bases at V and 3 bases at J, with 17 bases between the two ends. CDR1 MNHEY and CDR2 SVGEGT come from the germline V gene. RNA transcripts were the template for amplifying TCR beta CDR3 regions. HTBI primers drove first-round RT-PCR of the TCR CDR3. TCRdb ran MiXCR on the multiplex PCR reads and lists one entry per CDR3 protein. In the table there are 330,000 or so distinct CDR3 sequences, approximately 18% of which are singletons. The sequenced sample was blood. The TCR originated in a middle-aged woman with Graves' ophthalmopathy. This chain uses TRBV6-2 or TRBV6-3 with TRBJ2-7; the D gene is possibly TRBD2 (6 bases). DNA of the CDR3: TGTGCCAGCAGTTACCCCACCGGGACTCTCAACTACGAGCAGTACTTC. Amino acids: CASSYPTGTLNYEQYF.